The 20 T cell receptor beta chains in this list originate from one sample, sequenced in a study of OX40 agonist ivuxolimab in advanced cancers. Using immunoSEQ multiplex PCR, the repertoire was profiled, and TCRdb retains in-frame clones only, with some absent. The data show tens of thousands of clones, with approximately 87% seen just once and 5.5% to 7.5% held by the top ten. Sample: CD4+ or CD8+ T cells sorted from blood, taken in a trial of the OX40 agonist ivuxolimab. Every receptor here comes from an adult with an advanced solid tumor such as melanoma, head and neck, liver or kidney cancer.

The gene calls are TRBV7-9 and TRBJ2-3; 13 bases are shared with TRBD2. The CDR3 runs 17 residues. V lost 2 bases and J lost 3; bases outside the gene matches: 5. The germline V gene encodes CDR1 SEHNR and CDR2 FQNEAQ (reference sequence). CDR3 DNA: TGTGCCAGCAGCTTAAAAGGACTAGCGGGGGAGACAGATACGCAGTATTTT. It codes for CASSLKGLAGETDTQYF.

Only one count was recorded for this clone. This chain joins TRBV6-6 and TRBJ2-3; 11 bases are shared with TRBD2. Trimming cost V 6 bases and J 3 bases; bases outside gene matches: 8. The CDR3 loop spans 16 amino acids. The germline V gene has CDR1 MNHNY and CDR2 SVGAGI (reference sequence). CDR3 sequence reads: CASRPSLAGETDTQYF. CDR3 DNA sequence: TGTGCCAGCAGACCCTCACTAGCGGGAGAGACAGATACGCAGTATTTT.

This chain connects TRBV19 to TRBJ2-5; D possibly corresponds to TRBD2 (5 bases). V lost 6 bases to trimming and J lost 1 base, with 9 bases between them. The length of the CDR3 is 13 residues. Looked up from germline, CDR1 is LNHDA and CDR2 is SQIVND (reference sequence). CDR3 residues: CASSTGVQETQYF. DNA of the CDR3: TGTGCCAGTAGCACCGGGGTCCAAGAGACCCAGTACTTC.

V usage is TRBV30 and J usage is TRBJ2-7; 9 nucleotides align to TRBD1. With 3 bases clipped from V and 3 bases from J, the junction kept 15 bases outside the gene matches. Germline CDR1 GTSNPN, CDR2 SVGIG (reference sequence). The CDR3 consists of 17 residues. The CDR3 spells CAWSQRPDRGIVYEQYF. CDR3 DNA: TGTGCCTGGAGCCAAAGACCGGACAGGGGAATCGTCTACGAGCAGTACTTC.

The chain has TRBV19 and TRBJ1-2; D is possibly TRBD1 (5 bases). The germline V gene encodes CDR1 LNHDA and CDR2 SQIVND (reference sequence). There are 13 residues in the CDR3. Trimming cost V 5 bases and J 5 bases, with 12 bases left between them. The CDR3 region is CASSLTAIYGYTF. DNA for the CDR3: TGTGCCAGTAGTCTGACAGCGATTTATGGCTACACCTTC.

This chain links TRBV2 with TRBJ2-1; 8 positions match TRBD1. V lost 1 base to trimming and J lost 6 bases; unmatched junction nucleotides: 2. The CDR3 totals 14 residues. Germline assignment: CDR1 SNHLY and CDR2 FYNNEI. CDR3 protein: CASSEGTGSNEQFF. The CDR3 DNA reads TGTGCCAGCAGTGAAGGGACAGGGTCCAATGAGCAGTTCTTC.

The count of this clone is one. This chain connects TRBV11-2 to TRBJ2-5; D unclear. V was shortened by 0 bases and J by 5 bases, with 7 bases between the two germline ends. The CDR3 is made up of 13 amino acids. Germline CDR1 is SGHAT and CDR2 is FQNNGV. The CDR3 region has the DNA TGTGCCAGCAGCTTAGATAGGATGGAGACCCAGTACTTC. This sequence encodes CASSLDRMETQYF.

This clone was detected once. The genes are TRBV30 and TRBJ1-1; D call uncertain. The CDR3 covers 13 residues. Between the trimmed V and J ends, which lost 2 bases and 4 bases, there was a span of 11 bases. Germline V gives CDR1 GTSNPN, CDR2 SVGIG (reference sequence). CDR3 nucleotide sequence: TGTGCCTGGAGTTTTAATTTGGGCACTGAAGCTTTCTTT. Protein product: CAWSFNLGTEAFF.

This chain uses TRBV6-5 with TRBJ1-1; the D is unclear. Deletions cut 5 bases from V and 0 bases from J, with 10 bases between. The CDR3 runs 14 residues. Germline-derived CDR1 and CDR2 are MNHEY and SVGAGI. The CDR3, as DNA: TGTGCCAGCAGTGCCCTATACATGAACACTGAAGCTTTCTTT. It encodes CASSALYMNTEAFF.

The chain recombines TRBV7-9 with TRBJ2-7, with unresolved D. Germline V gives CDR1 SEHNR, CDR2 FQNEAQ (reference sequence). The V end lost 3 bases, the J end lost 0 bases, and 6 bases lay between the germline ends. This CDR3 is 13 amino acids long. The CDR3 nucleotides are TGTGCCAGCAGCTTTACGGACTCCTACGAGCAGTACTTC. Its protein is CASSFTDSYEQYF.

In its sample, this clone was seen a few times. The chain links TRBV30 to TRBJ1-2; tentative D call: TRBD1 (6 bases). The CDR3 is 10 amino acids. Trimming took off 7 bases at V and 9 bases at J, with 12 bases between the two ends. The germline gives CDR1 GTSNPN, CDR2 SVGIG (reference sequence). The CDR3 sequence: CAFRRGSYTF. The CDR3 region has the DNA TGTGCCTTCCGCAGGGGTAGCTACACCTTC.

The rearrangement uses TRBV19 and TRBJ2-1; D is unclear. The V end was cut by 6 bases, the J end by 7 bases, with 16 bases between. The length of the CDR3 is 14 residues. Germline lookup yields CDR1 LNHDA and CDR2 SQIVND (reference sequence). The CDR3 nucleotides are TGTGCCAGTAGCTTAGACAACACCCTTAATGAGCAGTTCTTC. Encoded protein: CASSLDNTLNEQFF.

This chain uses TRBV19 with TRBJ1-5; maybe TRBD1 (6 bases). CDR1 and CDR2 (germline): LNHDA, SQIVND (reference sequence). V was cut by 9 bases and J by 5 bases, with 14 bases left in between. This CDR3 has 13 amino acids. The CDR3 loop is CASCQGTHQPQHF. The CDR3 DNA is TGTGCCAGCTGCCAGGGGACGCATCAGCCCCAGCATTTT.

Only one count was recorded for this clone. The rearrangement uses TRBV18 and TRBJ1-1; D remains unclear. V was shortened by 0 bases and J by 5 bases, with 13 bases between the two germline ends. Germline V gene data show CDR1 as KGHSH and CDR2 as LQKENI. This CDR3 has 15 amino acids. The CDR3 sequence is CASSPPYRLRTEAFF. CDR3 nucleotide sequence: TGTGCCAGCTCACCACCGTACCGGCTGAGGACTGAAGCTTTCTTT.

The chain uses TRBV27 and TRBJ1-1, with a weak D call TRBD1 (5 bases). V lost 6 bases and J lost 0, with 17 bases in between. Per the germline V gene, CDR1 is MNHEY and CDR2 is SMNVEV (reference sequence). This CDR3 contains 16 residues. As DNA, the CDR3 is TGTGCCAGCAGCCCCCACGGGCAGGGACTGAACACTGAAGCTTTCTTT. Encoded protein: CASSPHGQGLNTEAFF.

This clone was seen just once. The V and J genes are TRBV6-6 and TRBJ1-5; perhaps TRBD1 as D (5 bases). The CDR3 covers 14 residues. Germline lookup yields CDR1 MNHNY and CDR2 SVGAGI (reference sequence). Between the trimmed V and J ends, which lost 1 base and 5 bases, there was a span of 9 bases. The chain's CDR3 is CASSYFWDHQPQHF. In nucleotides, the CDR3 is TGTGCCAGCAGTTACTTTTGGGACCATCAGCCCCAGCATTTT.

This clone was counted between two and nine times. The rearrangement uses TRBV7-9 and TRBJ2-7, with 7 bases matching TRBD1. Germline CDR1 reads SEHNR; CDR2 reads FQNEAQ (reference sequence). After removal of 5 bases from V and 2 bases from J, the junction contained 6 bases not matched to a gene. The CDR3 runs to 14 residues. DNA for the CDR3: TGTGCCAGCAGCACTACAGGGGTAACCTACGAGCAGTACTTC. It translates to CASSTTGVTYEQYF.

This sequence joins TRBV5-4 and TRBJ2-2; weak D call: TRBD2 (6 bases). The germline CDR1 and CDR2 sequences are SGHNT and YYREEE (reference sequence). With 4 bases removed from V and 4 bases from J, the gap between germline ends came to 14 bases. This CDR3 is built from 15 residues. As DNA, the CDR3 is TGTGCCAGCAGCCCCGGAGGGCAGCGCACCGGGGAGCTGTTTTTT. It translates to CASSPGGQRTGELFF.

This clone appeared a few times. The chain has TRBV5-1 and TRBJ2-5; D gene unclear. Germline lookup yields CDR1 SGHRS and CDR2 YFSETQ. The V and J ends lost 0 bases and 1 base respectively, with 10 bases between them. The CDR3 sequence is 15 residues long. Here the CDR3 DNA reads TGCGCCAGCAGCTTGGCCGGACCCCTCCAAGAGACCCAGTACTTC. Its protein product is CASSLAGPLQETQYF.

This clone was found a few times. The chain has TRBV7-2 and TRBJ1-1, with TRBD1 matching 7 bases. J was trimmed by 2 bases and V by 5 bases; bases with no gene match: 5. CDR1 and CDR2 (germline): SGHTA, FQGNSA. The CDR3 has 14 residues. The CDR3 reads CASSLGQTNTEAFF. The CDR3 nucleotides are TGTGCCAGCAGCCTGGGACAGACAAACACTGAAGCTTTCTTT.